The next 17 T cell receptor beta chains were all read from a single sample in a study of beta chain features in type 1 diabetes. Sequenced material consisted of expressed TCRB transcripts (all of the isolated RNA was reverse transcribed). Method: immunoSEQ multiplex PCR; TCRdb's copy keeps in-frame clones and lacks some. The table includes roughly 250,000 clones, 20% detected once. General study points: Patients with Type 1 diabetes showed moderately but significantly shorter TCRB CDR3s in all four CD4+ subsets.

Their antigens remain unidentified. Material for sequencing was naive CD4+ T cells from blood. The receptors stem from a woman in her 40s with type 1 diabetes.

This clone appeared a few times. The chain combines TRBV5-1 with TRBJ2-5; tentative D call: TRBD2 (5 bases). Per the germline V gene, CDR1 is SGHRS and CDR2 is YFSETQ. The CDR3 contains 13 residues. V dropped 1 base and J dropped 3 bases, with 7 bases sitting between them. The CDR3 DNA follows: TGCGCCAGCAGCTTGCCCGGGGAAGAGACCCAGTACTTC. This codes for CASSLPGEETQYF. Combining the CDR3 with reference TRBV5-1 and TRBJ2-5 gives the whole variable domain KAGVTQTPRYLIKTRGQQVTLSCSPISGHRSVSWYQQTPGQGLQFLFEYFSETQRNKGNFPGRFSGRQFSNSRSEMNVSTLELGDSALYLCASSLPGEETQYFGPGTRLLVL.

This clone was seen a handful of times. The rearrangement uses TRBV11-2 and TRBJ2-2, with TRBD1 matching 9 bases. J lost 1 base, V lost 6 bases, and 6 bases had no gene match. CDR3 length equals 16 residues. Per the germline V gene, CDR1 is SGHAT and CDR2 is FQNNGV. Written as DNA, the CDR3 is TGTGCCAGCAGGGAGAACAGGGGGCGGAACACCGGGGAGCTGTTTTTT. This codes for CASRENRGRNTGELFF.

The table lists this clone with a few counts. This chain links TRBV11-1 with TRBJ1-5; D is uncertain. V shed 3 bases and J shed 0 bases, with 6 bases lying between them. Germline loops: CDR1 SGHAT, CDR2 FQDESV (reference sequence). This CDR3 is built from 14 residues. The CDR3 DNA follows: TGTGCCAGCAGCTTGGGCGATAGCAATCAGCCCCAGCATTTT. Translated, it gives CASSLGDSNQPQHF.

V gene TRBV4-1 combines with J gene TRBJ1-5; no clear D gene. This CDR3 contains 12 residues. V lost 3 bases and J lost 3, with 3 bases in between. From germline, CDR1 is MGHRA and CDR2 YSYEKL. The DNA of the CDR3 is TGCGCCAGCAGCCACCTCAATCAGCCCCAGCATTTT. Translation gives CASSHLNQPQHF.

The rearrangement uses TRBV25-1 and TRBJ2-7, with TRBD2 identical over 12 bases. This CDR3 has 16 amino acids. Germline lookup yields CDR1 MGHDK and CDR2 SYGVNS. V was clipped by 1 base and J by 2 bases; unmatched bases: 3. The CDR3 DNA reads TGTGCCAGCAGTGAATCGGGACTAGCGGGCACCTACGAGCAGTACTTC. The encoded protein is CASSESGLAGTYEQYF.

The chain uses TRBV4-1 and TRBJ2-7; D remains unclear. Germline V CDR1 and CDR2: MGHRA, YSYEKL. Trimming removed 0 bases from V and 5 bases from J, with 8 bases in between. The length of the CDR3 is 13 residues. The CDR3 bases are TGCGCCAGCAGCCAAGATAACGTAGACGAGCAGTACTTC. Its protein product is CASSQDNVDEQYF.

The gene calls are TRBV19 and TRBJ2-3, with 13 nucleotides matching TRBD2. Germline V gene data show CDR1 as LNHDA and CDR2 as SQIVND (reference sequence). V dropped 5 bases and J dropped 5; count of bases not matched to a gene: 7. The CDR3 consists of 16 residues. The CDR3 region has the DNA TGTGCCAGTAGTCCTAGGACTAGCGGGAGACTAGATACGCAGTATTTT. As protein: CASSPRTSGRLDTQYF.

This clone was detected only a few times. In nucleotides, the CDR3 is TGCAGCGTTGCCTTTAACACTGAAGCTTTCTTT. Protein product: CSVAFNTEAFF. This chain uses TRBV29-1 with TRBJ1-1; D gene ambiguous. This CDR3 is 11 amino acids long. The germline V gene encodes CDR1 SQVTM and CDR2 ANQGSEA. The V and J ends lost 4 bases and 2 bases respectively, with 5 bases between them.

The rearrangement joins TRBV9 to TRBJ2-7; 14 bases align to TRBD2. Per germline, CDR1 SGDLS and CDR2 YYNGEE. V was pared by 2 bases and J by 2 bases, with 6 bases of the junction left unmatched. The length of the CDR3 is 17 residues. CDR3 residues: CASSVGLAGGSTYEQYF. CDR3 nucleotide sequence: TGTGCCAGCAGCGTTGGACTAGCGGGGGGTTCCACCTACGAGCAGTACTTC. Supplemented by reference TRBV9 and TRBJ2-7, the full variable domain reads DSGVTQTPKHLITATGQRVTLRCSPRSGDLSVYWYQQSLDQGLQFLIQYYNGEERAKGNILERFSAQQFPDLHSELNLSSLELGDSALYFCASSVGLAGGSTYEQYFGPGTRLTVT.

The gene calls are TRBV9 and TRBJ2-7; 11 bases line up with TRBD1. With V trimmed by 3 bases and J by 6 bases, 5 bases remained unmatched. CDR1 is SGDLS and CDR2 is YYNGEE in the germline V gene. This CDR3 spans 14 amino acids. The CDR3 DNA sequence: TGTGCCAGCAGCGGTGGGGGGACAGGGGGCGAGCAGTACTTC. Its translation: CASSGGGTGGEQYF.

In its sample, this clone was seen a few times. This sequence joins TRBV18 and TRBJ1-3; D not resolved. Germline V gives CDR1 KGHSH, CDR2 LQKENI. The CDR3 has 15 amino acids. The V and J ends lost 5 bases and 0 bases respectively, with 11 bases between them. The CDR3 nucleotides read TGTGCCAGCTCATTAAACGAACTCTCTGGAAACACCATATATTTT. Translating gives CASSLNELSGNTIYF.

The chain combines TRBV7-2 with TRBJ1-6; D gene unclear. V was trimmed by 5 bases and J by 6 bases, leaving 8 bases between them. The CDR3 runs to 13 residues. From germline, CDR1 is SGHTA and CDR2 FQGNSA. CDR3 in amino acids: CASSAESNSPLHF. CDR3 sequence (DNA): TGTGCCAGCAGCGCAGAATCTAATTCACCCCTCCACTTT.

The chain has TRBV28 and TRBJ2-7; D not resolved. This CDR3 has 15 residues. V lost 5 bases to trimming and J lost 3 bases, with 17 bases between them. Germline-derived CDR1 and CDR2 are MDHEN and SYDVKM. The CDR3, as DNA: TGTGCCAGCAGTCAATCCCCCGATTGGCACTACGAGCAGTACTTC. Protein: CASSQSPDWHYEQYF.

The chain employs TRBV5-4 and TRBJ1-2, with 8 bases matching TRBD1. The CDR3 length is 14 residues. V shed 4 bases and J 3 bases; nucleotides not matched to a gene: 5. In germline, CDR1 is SGHNT, CDR2 YYREEE (reference sequence). CDR3 sequence reads: CASSVAGGDYGYTF. The CDR3, as DNA: TGTGCCAGCAGCGTTGCAGGGGGCGACTATGGCTACACCTTC.

The chain has TRBV5-1 and TRBJ2-3; D unresolved. Trimming removed 7 bases at V and 2 bases at J, with 14 bases between. This CDR3 contains 14 residues. Germline V gene sequence: CDR1 SGHRS, CDR2 YFSETQ. CDR3 sequence: CASALADFTDTQYF. CDR3 DNA: TGCGCCAGCGCCCTGGCAGACTTCACAGATACGCAGTATTTT.

The chain uses TRBV4-1 and TRBJ1-2; the D is unclear. The CDR3 is made up of 16 amino acids. V was cut by 4 bases and J by 3 bases, with 18 bases left in between. Germline lookup yields CDR1 MGHRA and CDR2 YSYEKL. The DNA of the CDR3 is TGCGCCAGCAGCCGGTCTAGGCACTCGGAGGACTATGGCTACACCTTC. This sequence encodes CASSRSRHSEDYGYTF.

The V and J genes are TRBV6-1 and TRBJ1-2; TRBD1 aligns across 9 bases. This CDR3 is 18 amino acids long. CDR1 is MNHNS and CDR2 is SASEGT in the germline V gene. The V and J ends lost 6 bases and 7 bases, in that order; junction bases with no gene match: 21. Written as DNA, the CDR3 is TGTGCCAGCAGCGAACGTACAGCCGGGACAGGGCCGCGGACTGGCTACACCTTC. Residues: CASSERTAGTGPRTGYTF.